This TCR beta chain was retrieved from a study of blood T cell repertoires in COVID-19. The overall study: The study drew acute and convalescent COVID-19 samples from the United States, Italy and Spain.

The repertoire was sequenced with immunoSEQ multiplex PCR; TCRdb's copy has only in-frame clones and lacks some. Among about 240,000 clones listed, about 80% were seen once. Sequencing was performed on peripheral blood. The origin of this receptor is a woman of 80 years or more with acute or convalescent COVID-19.

The CDR3 is CASSLMGQGLNTEAFF. The CDR3 nucleotides read TGTGCCAGCAGCTTAATGGGACAGGGATTGAACACTGAAGCTTTCTTT. This rearrangement joins TRBV7-3 to TRBJ1-1, with 9 nucleotides matching TRBD1. V shed 1 base, J shed 0 bases, and the junction held 3 bases outside the gene matches. This CDR3 has 16 residues. Germline V lookup: CDR1 SGHTA, CDR2 FQGTGA.